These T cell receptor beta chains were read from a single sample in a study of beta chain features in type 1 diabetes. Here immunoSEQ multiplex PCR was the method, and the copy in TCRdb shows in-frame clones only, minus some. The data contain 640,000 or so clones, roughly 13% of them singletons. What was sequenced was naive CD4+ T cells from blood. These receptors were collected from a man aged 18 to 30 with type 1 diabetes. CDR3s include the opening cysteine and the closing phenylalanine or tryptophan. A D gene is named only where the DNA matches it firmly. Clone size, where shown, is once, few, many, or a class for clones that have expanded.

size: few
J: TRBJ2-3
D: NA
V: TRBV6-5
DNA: TGTGCCAGCAGCCTTGATGGTGATACGCAGTATTTT
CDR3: CASSLDGDTQYF

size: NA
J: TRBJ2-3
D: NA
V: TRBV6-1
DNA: TGTGCCAGCGGTCCCCGCACAGATACGCAGTATTTT
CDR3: CASGPRTDTQYF

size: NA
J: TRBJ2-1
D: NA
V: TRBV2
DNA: TGTGCCAGCTGGCGGCCCTCGAATCGGAGTAGGACCTACAATGAGCAGTTCTTC
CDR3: CASWRPSNRSRTYNEQFF

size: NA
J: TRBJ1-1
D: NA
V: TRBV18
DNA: TGTGCCAGCTCACCGGGACAAGGATTGAACACTGAAGCTTTCTTT
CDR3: CASSPGQGLNTEAFF

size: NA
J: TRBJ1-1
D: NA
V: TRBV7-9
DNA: TGTGCCAGCAGCTTCAAGACTTCTCCGGACACTGAAGCTTTCTTT
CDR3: CASSFKTSPDTEAFF

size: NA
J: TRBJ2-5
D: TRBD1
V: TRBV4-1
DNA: TGCGCCAGCAATCCTACAATGACAGGGAGAGAGACCCAGTACTTC
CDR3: CASNPTMTGRETQYF

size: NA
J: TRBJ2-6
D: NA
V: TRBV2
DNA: TGTGCCAGCAGTGTAACGCAATCTGGGGCCAACGTCCTGACTTTC
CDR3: CASSVTQSGANVLTF

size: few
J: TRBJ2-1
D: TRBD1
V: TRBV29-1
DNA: TGCAGCGTTCCTGAGACAGGGCTGAATGAGCAGTTCTTC
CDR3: CSVPETGLNEQFF

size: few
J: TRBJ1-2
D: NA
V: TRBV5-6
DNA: TGTGCCAGCAGCTTGCGGGCAGCCCACGAAATCTATGGCTACACCTTC
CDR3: CASSLRAAHEIYGYTF

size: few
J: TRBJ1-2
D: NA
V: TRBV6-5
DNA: TGTGCCAGCCTCCCGGGCCGAACTAACTATGGCTACACCTTC
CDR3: CASLPGRTNYGYTF

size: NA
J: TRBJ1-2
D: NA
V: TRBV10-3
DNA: TGTGCCTCGCATAACAGGGAAGCGGGTGGCTACACCTTC
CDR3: CASHNREAGGYTF

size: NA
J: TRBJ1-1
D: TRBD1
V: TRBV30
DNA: TGTGCCTGGCGGGACAGCGGGCTGAACACTGAAGCTTTCTTT
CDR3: CAWRDSGLNTEAFF

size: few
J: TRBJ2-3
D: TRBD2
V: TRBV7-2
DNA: TGTGCCAGCAGCTCACGGACTAGCGGGGCCCCTGGGCAGTATTTT
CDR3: CASSSRTSGAPGQYF

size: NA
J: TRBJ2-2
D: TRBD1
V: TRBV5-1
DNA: TGCGCCAGCTATGGACAGGGGGCGACCGGGGAGCTGTTTTTT
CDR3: CASYGQGATGELFF

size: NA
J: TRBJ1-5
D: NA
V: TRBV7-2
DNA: TGTGCCAGCAGTCTAGGGGCTAGATCCCACTGGCAGCCCCAGCATTTT
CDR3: CASSLGARSHWQPQHF

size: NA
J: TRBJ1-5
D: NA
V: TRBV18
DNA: TGTGCCAGCTCACCTGACCAGAGCAATCAGCCCCAGCATTTT
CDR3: CASSPDQSNQPQHF

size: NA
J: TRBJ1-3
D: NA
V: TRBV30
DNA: TGTGCCTGGAGTGTGGGAGGCTCTGGAAACACCATATATTTT
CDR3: CAWSVGGSGNTIYF

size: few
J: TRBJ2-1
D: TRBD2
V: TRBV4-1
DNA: TGCGCCAGCAGCCAAGGACTCACTAGCGGGGGGGACAATGAGCAGTTCTTC
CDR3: CASSQGLTSGGDNEQFF

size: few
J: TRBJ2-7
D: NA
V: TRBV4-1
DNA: TGCGCCAGCAGCCAAGATTTTACCAGGAACCTCTACGAGCAGTACTTC
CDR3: CASSQDFTRNLYEQYF

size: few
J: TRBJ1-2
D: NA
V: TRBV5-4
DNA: TGTGCCAGCAGCTTAGGGGACTATGGCTACACCTTC
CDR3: CASSLGDYGYTF

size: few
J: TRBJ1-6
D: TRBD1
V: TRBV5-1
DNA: TGCGCCAGCAGCTTGGCATCGACAGGGCCGGGGTCACCCCTCCACTTT
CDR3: CASSLASTGPGSPLHF

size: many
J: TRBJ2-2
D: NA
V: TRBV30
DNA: TGTGCCACCACCACTAGTGGCACCGGGGAGCTGTTTTTT
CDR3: CATTTSGTGELFF

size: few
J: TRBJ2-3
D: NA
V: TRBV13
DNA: TGTGCCAGCAGCTTAGCCTGGGTCACAGATACGCAGTATTTT
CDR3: CASSLAWVTDTQYF

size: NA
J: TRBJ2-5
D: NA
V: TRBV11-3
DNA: TGTGCCACCATCCTCTATGAGACCCAGTACTTC
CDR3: CATILYETQYF

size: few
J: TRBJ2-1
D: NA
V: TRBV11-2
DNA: TGTGCCAGCAGCTTAGGGACACACTACAATGAGCAGTTCTTC
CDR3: CASSLGTHYNEQFF

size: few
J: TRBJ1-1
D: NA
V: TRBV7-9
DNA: TGTGCCAGCAGCTTAACGACGGTGAACACTGAAGCTTTCTTT
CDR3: CASSLTTVNTEAFF

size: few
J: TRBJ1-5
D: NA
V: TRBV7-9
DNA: TGTGCCAGCAGCCCGGGGCCGCAGCCCCAGCATTTT
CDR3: CASSPGPQPQHF

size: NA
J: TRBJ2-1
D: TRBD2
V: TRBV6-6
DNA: TGTGCCAGCAGGGCCGTAGCGGGGGGCCGGAATGAGCAGTTCTTC
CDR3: CASRAVAGGRNEQFF